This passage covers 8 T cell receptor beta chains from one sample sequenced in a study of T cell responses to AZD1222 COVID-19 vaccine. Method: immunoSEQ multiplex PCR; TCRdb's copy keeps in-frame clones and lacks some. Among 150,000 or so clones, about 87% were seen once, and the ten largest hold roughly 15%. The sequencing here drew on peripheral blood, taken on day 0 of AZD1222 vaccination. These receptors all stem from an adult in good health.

CDR3 protein: CASSPKANYGYTF. CDR3 nucleotides: TGTGCCAGCAGCCCTAAAGCTAACTATGGCTACACCTTC. The chain links TRBV27 to TRBJ1-2; D not certain. Trimming stripped 6 bases from V and 0 bases from J, with 8 bases between. CDR1 MNHEY and CDR2 SMNVEV come from the germline V gene (reference sequence). CDR3 size: 13 residues.

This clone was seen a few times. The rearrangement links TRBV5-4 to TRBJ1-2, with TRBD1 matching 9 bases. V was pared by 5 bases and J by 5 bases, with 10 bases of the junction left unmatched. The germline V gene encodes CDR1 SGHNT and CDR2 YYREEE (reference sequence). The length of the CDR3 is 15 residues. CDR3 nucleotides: TGTGCCAGCAGTACCCCTCGGGACAGGGCTTATGGCTACACCTTC. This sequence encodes CASSTPRDRAYGYTF.

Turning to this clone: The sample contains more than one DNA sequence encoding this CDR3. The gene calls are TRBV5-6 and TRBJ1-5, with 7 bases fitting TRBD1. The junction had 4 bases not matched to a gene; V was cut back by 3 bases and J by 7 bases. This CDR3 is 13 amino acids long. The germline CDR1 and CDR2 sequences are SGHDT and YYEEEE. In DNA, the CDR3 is TGTGCCAGCAGCTCAGGGGGGGGGCAGCCCCAGCATTTT. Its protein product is CASSSGGGQPQHF. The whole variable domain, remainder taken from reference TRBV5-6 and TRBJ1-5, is DAGVTQSPTHLIKTRGQQVTLRCSPKSGHDTVSWYQQALGQGPQFIFQYYEEEERQRGNFPDRFSGHQFPNYSSELNVNALLLGDSALYLCASSSGGGQPQHFGDGTRLSIL.

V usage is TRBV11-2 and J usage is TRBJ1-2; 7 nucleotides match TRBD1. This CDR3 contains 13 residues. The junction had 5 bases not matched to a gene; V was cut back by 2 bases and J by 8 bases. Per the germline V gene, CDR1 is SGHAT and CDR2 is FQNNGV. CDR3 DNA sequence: TGTGCCAGCAGCTTACCAGGAGGGGGCGGCTACACCTTC. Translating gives CASSLPGGGGYTF.

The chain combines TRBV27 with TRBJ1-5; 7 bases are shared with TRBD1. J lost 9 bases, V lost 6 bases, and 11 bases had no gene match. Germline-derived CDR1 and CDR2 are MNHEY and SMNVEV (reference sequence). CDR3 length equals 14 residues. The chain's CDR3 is CASRGTVPGTPQHF. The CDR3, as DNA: TGTGCCAGCAGGGGGACAGTCCCCGGCACGCCCCAGCATTTT.

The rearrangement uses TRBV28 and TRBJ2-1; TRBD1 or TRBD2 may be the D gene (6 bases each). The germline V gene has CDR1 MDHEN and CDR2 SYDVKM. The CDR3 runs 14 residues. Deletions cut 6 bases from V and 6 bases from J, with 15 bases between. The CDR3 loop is CASSPFRGLNEQFF. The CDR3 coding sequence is TGTGCCAGCAGCCCTTTCCGGGGGCTCAATGAGCAGTTCTTC.

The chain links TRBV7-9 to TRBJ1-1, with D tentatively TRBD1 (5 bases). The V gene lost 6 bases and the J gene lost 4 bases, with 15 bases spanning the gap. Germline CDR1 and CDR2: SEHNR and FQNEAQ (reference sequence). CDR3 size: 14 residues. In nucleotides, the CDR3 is TGTGCCAGCAGGGGAACTGGGACGGGCACTGAAGCTTTCTTT. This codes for CASRGTGTGTEAFF.

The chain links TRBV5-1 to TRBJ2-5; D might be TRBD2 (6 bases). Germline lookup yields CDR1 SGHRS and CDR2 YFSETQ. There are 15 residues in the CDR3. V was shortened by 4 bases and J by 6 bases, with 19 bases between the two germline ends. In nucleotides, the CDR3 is TGCGCCAGCAGCCGGGGACTCCTGGAGGTGCAGACCCAGTACTTC. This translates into CASSRGLLEVQTQYF.